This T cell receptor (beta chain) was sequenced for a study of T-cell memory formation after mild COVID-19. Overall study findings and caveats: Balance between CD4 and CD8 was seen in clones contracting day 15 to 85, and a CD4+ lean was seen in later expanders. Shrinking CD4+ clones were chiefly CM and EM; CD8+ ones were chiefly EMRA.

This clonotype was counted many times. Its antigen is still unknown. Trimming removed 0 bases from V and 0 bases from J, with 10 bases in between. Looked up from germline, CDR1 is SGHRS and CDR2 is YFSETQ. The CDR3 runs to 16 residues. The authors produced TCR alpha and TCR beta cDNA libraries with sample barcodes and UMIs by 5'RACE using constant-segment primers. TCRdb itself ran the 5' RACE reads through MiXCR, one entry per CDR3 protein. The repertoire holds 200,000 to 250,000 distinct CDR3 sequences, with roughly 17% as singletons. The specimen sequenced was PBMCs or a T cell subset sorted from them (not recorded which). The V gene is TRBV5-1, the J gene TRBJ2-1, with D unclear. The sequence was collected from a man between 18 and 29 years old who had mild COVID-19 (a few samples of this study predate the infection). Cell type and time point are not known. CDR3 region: CASSLDGLVSYNEQFF. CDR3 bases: TGCGCCAGCAGCTTGGACGGCCTAGTCTCCTACAATGAGCAGTTCTTC.